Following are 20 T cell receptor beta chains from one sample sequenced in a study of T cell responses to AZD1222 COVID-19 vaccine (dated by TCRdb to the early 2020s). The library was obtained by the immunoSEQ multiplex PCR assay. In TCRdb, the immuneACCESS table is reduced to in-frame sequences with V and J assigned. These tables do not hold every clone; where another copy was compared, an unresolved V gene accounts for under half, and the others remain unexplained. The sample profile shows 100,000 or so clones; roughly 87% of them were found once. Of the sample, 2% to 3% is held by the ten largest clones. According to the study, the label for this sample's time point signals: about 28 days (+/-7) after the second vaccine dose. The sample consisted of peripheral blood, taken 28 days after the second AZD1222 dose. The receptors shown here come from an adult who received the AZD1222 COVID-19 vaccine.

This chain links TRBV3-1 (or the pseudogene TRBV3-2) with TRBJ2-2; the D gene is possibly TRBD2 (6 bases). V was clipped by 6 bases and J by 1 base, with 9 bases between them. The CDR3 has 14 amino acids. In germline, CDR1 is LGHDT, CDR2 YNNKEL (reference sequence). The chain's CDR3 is CASRYSGNTGELFF. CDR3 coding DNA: TGTGCCAGCAGATATAGCGGGAACACCGGGGAGCTGTTTTTT.

In nucleotides, the CDR3 is TGTGCCAGCAGTTACCAGGGTGGTCTGGGCACTGAAGCTTTCTTT. Encoded protein: CASSYQGGLGTEAFF. The chain links TRBV27 to TRBJ1-1, with D tentatively TRBD1 (5 bases). The CDR3 contains 15 residues. V was shortened by 4 bases and J by 4 bases, with 16 bases between the two germline ends. Germline loops: CDR1 MNHEY, CDR2 SMNVEV (reference sequence).

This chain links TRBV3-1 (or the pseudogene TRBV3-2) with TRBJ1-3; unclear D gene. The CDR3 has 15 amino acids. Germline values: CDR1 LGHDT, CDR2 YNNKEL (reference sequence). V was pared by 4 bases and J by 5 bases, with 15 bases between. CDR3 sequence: CASSLREPMRNTIYF. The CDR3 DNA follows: TGTGCCAGCAGCCTCCGAGAGCCGATGCGAAACACCATATATTTT.

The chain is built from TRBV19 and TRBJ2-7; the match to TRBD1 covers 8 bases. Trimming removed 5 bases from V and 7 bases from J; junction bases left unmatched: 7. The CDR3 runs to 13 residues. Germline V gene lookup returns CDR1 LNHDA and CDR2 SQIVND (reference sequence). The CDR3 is CASSQTGGSEQYF. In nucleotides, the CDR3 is TGTGCCAGTAGTCAAACAGGGGGGAGTGAGCAGTACTTC.

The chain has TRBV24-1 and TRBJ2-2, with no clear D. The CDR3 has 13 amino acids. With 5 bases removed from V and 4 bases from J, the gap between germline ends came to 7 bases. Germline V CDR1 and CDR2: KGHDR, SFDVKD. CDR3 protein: CATSGKSTGELFF. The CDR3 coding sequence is TGTGCCACCAGTGGCAAATCCACCGGGGAGCTGTTTTTT.

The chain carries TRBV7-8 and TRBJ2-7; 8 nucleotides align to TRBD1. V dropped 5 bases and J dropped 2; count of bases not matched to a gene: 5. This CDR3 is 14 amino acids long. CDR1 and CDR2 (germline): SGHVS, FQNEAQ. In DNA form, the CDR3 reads TGTGCCAGCAGCCCGGGACAGGCGACCTACGAGCAGTACTTC. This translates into CASSPGQATYEQYF.

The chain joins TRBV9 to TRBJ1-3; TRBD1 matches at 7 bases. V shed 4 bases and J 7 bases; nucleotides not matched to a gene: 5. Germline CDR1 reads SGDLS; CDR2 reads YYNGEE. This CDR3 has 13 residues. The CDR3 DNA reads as TGTGCCAGCAGCTTCGAACAGGGGAACACCATATATTTT. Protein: CASSFEQGNTIYF.

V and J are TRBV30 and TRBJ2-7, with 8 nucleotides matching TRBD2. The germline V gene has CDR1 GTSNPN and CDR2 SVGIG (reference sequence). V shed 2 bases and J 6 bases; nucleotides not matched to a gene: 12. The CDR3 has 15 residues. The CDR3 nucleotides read TGTGCCTGGAGTCCCCAATCGGGAGGGCCAGGCGAGCAGTACTTC. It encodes CAWSPQSGGPGEQYF.

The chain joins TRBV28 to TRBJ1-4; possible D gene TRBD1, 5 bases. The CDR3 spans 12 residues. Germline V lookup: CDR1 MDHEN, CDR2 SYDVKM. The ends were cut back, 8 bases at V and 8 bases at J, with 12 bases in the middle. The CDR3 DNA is TGTGCCAGCTCTCGGGGGAGGGAAAAACTGTTTTTT. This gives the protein CASSRGREKLFF.

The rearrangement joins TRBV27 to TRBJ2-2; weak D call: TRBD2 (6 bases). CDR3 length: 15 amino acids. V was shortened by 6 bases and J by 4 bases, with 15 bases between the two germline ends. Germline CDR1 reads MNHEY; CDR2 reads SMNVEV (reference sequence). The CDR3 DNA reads TGTGCCAGCAGAAGGCTTCAGGGAGGCACCGGGGAGCTGTTTTTT. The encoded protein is CASRRLQGGTGELFF.

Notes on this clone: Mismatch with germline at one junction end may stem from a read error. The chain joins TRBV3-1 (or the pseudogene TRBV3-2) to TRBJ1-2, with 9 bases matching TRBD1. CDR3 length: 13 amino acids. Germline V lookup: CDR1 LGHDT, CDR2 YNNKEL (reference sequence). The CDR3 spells CASSPGDRETVAF. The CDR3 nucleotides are TGTGCCAGCAGCCCGGGGGACAGGGAGACTGTCGCCTTC.

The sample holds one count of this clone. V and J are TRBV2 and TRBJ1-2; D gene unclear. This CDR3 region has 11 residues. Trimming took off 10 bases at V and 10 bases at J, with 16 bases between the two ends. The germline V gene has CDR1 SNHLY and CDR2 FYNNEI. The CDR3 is CAIQNRFFYTF. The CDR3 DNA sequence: TGTGCCATCCAAAATCGGTTTTTCTACACCTTC.

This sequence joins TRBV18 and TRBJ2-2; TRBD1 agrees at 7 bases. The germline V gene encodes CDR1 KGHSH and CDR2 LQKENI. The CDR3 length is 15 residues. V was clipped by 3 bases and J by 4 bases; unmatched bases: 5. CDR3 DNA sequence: TGTGCCAGCTCACCCTCGGCAGGGGGCACCGGGGAGCTGTTTTTT. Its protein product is CASSPSAGGTGELFF.

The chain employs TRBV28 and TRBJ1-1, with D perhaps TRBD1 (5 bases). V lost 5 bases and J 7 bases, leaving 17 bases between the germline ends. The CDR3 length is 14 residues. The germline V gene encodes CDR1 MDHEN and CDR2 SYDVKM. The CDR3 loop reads CASSTLKGKDEAFF. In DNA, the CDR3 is TGTGCCAGCAGTACCTTAAAGGGGAAGGATGAAGCTTTCTTT.

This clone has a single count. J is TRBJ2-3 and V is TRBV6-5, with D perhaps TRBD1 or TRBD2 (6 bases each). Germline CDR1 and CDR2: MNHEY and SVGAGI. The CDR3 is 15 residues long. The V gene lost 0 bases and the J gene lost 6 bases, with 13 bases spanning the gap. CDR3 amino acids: CASSYSVGGSDTQYF. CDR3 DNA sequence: TGTGCCAGCAGTTACTCGGTAGGGGGGTCGGATACGCAGTATTTT.

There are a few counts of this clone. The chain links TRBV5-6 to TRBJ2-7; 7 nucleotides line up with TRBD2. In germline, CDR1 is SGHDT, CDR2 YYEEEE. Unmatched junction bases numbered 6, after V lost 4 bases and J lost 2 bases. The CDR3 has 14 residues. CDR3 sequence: CASSHTSVTYEQYF. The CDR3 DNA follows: TGTGCCAGCAGCCATACTAGCGTAACCTACGAGCAGTACTTC.

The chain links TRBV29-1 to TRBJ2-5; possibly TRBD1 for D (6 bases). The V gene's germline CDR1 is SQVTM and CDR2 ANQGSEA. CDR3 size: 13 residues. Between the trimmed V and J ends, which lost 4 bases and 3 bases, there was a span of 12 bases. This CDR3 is CSVVPGAEETQYF. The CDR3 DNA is TGCAGCGTTGTCCCAGGGGCAGAAGAGACCCAGTACTTC.

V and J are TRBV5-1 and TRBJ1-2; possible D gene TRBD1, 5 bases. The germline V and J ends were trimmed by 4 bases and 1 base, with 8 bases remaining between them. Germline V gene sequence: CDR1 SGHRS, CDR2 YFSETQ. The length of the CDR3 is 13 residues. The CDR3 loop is CASSPDINYGYTF. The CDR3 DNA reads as TGCGCCAGCAGCCCGGACATTAACTATGGCTACACCTTC.

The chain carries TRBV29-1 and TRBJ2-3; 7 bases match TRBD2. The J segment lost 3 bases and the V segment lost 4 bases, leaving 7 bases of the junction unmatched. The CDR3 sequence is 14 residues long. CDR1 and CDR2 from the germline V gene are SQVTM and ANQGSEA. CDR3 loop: CSVVRAGDTDTQYF. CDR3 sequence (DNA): TGCAGCGTTGTACGGGCGGGAGATACAGATACGCAGTATTTT.

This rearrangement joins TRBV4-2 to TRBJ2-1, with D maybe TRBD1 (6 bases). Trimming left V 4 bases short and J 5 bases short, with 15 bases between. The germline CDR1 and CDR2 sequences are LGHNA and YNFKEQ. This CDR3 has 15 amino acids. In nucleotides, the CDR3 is TGTGCCAGCAGCCGTAGCCATGGACAGAACAATGAGCAGTTCTTC. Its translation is CASSRSHGQNNEQFF.